What follows describes a single T cell receptor beta chain. Its specificity is not known. Healthy donors of bone marrow made up the group. The entry originates in a study of cytomegalovirus exposure and HLA in healthy donors. Regarding the study as a whole: TCR beta sequences numbering about 17,000 were associated with HLA alleles at 0.05 false discovery rate in a later analysis.

CDR1 is SNHLY, CDR2 FYNNEI, per germline. Between the trimmed V and J ends, which lost 3 bases and 2 bases, there was a span of 5 bases. The CDR3 sequence is 13 residues long. PCR used 60 Vbeta primers and 13 Jbeta primers. Assay used: immunoSEQ multiplex PCR; TCRdb lists only in-frame clones, some missing. The table lists 150,000 to 200,000 clones, more than 75% of them singletons. This sequence originates from a girl under three years old in good health and CMV-seronegative. Material: PBMCs. The chain employs TRBV2 and TRBJ2-1; D gene uncertain. The CDR3 is CASSDATYNEQFF. DNA of the CDR3: TGTGCCAGCAGTGACGCGACCTACAATGAGCAGTTCTTC.